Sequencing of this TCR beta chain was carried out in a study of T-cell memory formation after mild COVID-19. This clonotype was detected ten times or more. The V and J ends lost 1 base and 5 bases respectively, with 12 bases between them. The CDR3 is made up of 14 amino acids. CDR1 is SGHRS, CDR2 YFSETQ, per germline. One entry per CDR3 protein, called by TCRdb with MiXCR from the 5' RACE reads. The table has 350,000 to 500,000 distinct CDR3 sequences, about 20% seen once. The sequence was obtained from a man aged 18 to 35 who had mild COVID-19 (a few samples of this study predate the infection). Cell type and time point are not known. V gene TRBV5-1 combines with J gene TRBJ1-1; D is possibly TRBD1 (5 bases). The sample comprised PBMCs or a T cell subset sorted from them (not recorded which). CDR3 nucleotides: TGCGCCAGCAGCTTGCGGGGAAAGGGGACTGAAGCTTTCTTT. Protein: CASSLRGKGTEAFF.